This T cell receptor beta chain appears in the sequencing data of a study of T cells after yellow fever vaccination. Looking at the study overall: Where fractions had low cell numbers, libraries were prepared from them with the SMART-Seq v4 Ultra Low Input RNA kit.

Template switching with 5'RACE generated the TCR cDNA and added a universal primer site and UMIs. TCRdb itself ran the 5' RACE reads through MiXCR, one entry per CDR3 protein. Among about 5,800 distinct CDR3 sequences listed, 5% to 6.5% were seen once. The CDR3 extends over 16 amino acids. The germline V gene encodes CDR1 DFQATT and CDR2 SNEGSKA (reference sequence). The junction had 12 bases not matched to a gene; V was cut back by 5 bases and J by 9 bases. In this sample, this clonotype turned up many times. Findings and caveats of the study: The secondary response was weaker but peaked faster, day 5 versus 15. FACS-sorted repertoires might harbor abundant contaminating clonotypes from the bulk population.

The sequence was obtained from a man aged 18 to 30 who received the YFV17D yellow fever vaccine. The J gene is TRBJ2-1, the V gene TRBV20-1; 14 positions match TRBD2. Source: PBMCs, either bulk or a sorted T-cell subset (CD4+, CD8+, memory, or dextramer-sorted; not recorded which), taken less than 16 days after the first yellow fever vaccination. The CDR3 sequence: CSALGLAGDLWGEQFF. Here the CDR3 DNA reads TGCAGTGCTCTGGGACTAGCGGGGGATCTTTGGGGTGAGCAGTTCTTC.